A single sample is the source of the 17 T cell receptor beta chains below, sequenced in a study of shared clonotypes between healthy human individuals. The naive CD8 subset, CD45RO-negative cells positively selected for CCR7, excluded terminally differentiated effector memory CD45RA+ cells. Measured with immunoSEQ multiplex PCR; TCRdb has only the in-frame clones, and not every one. Here the sample spans hundreds of thousands of clones, 95% to 98% being singletons. The sequencing input was naive CD8+ T cells sorted from blood. The source is a man in his thirties or forties in good health.

This chain connects TRBV29-1 to TRBJ2-7; 8 bases are shared with TRBD1. In germline, CDR1 is SQVTM, CDR2 ANQGSEA. This CDR3 region has 15 residues. J was trimmed by 1 base and V by 1 base; bases with no gene match: 6. CDR3: CSVEVGTGASYEQYF. CDR3 DNA: TGCAGCGTTGAAGTGGGGACAGGAGCTTCCTACGAGCAGTACTTC.

V is TRBV11-2 and J is TRBJ2-6, with D possibly matching TRBD1 (5 bases). CDR1 SGHAT and CDR2 FQNNGV come from the germline V gene. This CDR3 contains 15 residues. V was clipped by 3 bases and J by 4 bases, with 10 bases between them. CDR3 DNA sequence: TGTGCCAGCAGCTTCAGGGCTCCCGGGGCCAACGTCCTGACTTTC. This translates into CASSFRAPGANVLTF.

The V call is TRBV19, the J call TRBJ2-7, with 8 bases fitting TRBD2. CDR3 length: 16 residues. The germline gives CDR1 LNHDA, CDR2 SQIVND (reference sequence). J gave up 1 base and V 6 bases, and 11 bases lay outside the gene matches. Here the CDR3 DNA reads TGTGCCAGTAGCCCTCTGGTGGGACTAGGTTCCTACGAGCAGTACTTC. Its translation: CASSPLVGLGSYEQYF.

The V and J genes are TRBV5-6 and TRBJ1-5; a possible D gene is TRBD1 (5 bases). The CDR3 has 17 amino acids. V shed 0 bases and J shed 0 bases, with 13 bases lying between them. Germline values: CDR1 SGHDT, CDR2 YYEEEE. The DNA of the CDR3 is TGTGCCAGCAGCTTGGGTCGGGACGGATTTAGCAATCAGCCCCAGCATTTT. Translation gives CASSLGRDGFSNQPQHF.

The chain uses TRBV13 and TRBJ2-7; a possible D gene is TRBD2 (6 bases). Looked up from germline, CDR1 is PRHDT and CDR2 is FYEKMQ (reference sequence). Between the trimmed V and J ends, which lost 5 bases and 2 bases, there was a span of 13 bases. The CDR3 totals 14 residues. The CDR3 region is CASSPPSVPYEQYF. The CDR3 nucleotides read TGTGCCAGCAGCCCCCCTAGCGTACCCTACGAGCAGTACTTC.

Comments on this clone: At the DNA level, this CDR3 is encoded by other sequences in the same sample as well. The chain links TRBV11-3 to TRBJ2-1; weak D call: TRBD2 (6 bases). This CDR3 spans 15 amino acids. CDR1 is SGHNT, CDR2 YENEEA, per germline. Trimming cost V 4 bases and J 0 bases, with 10 bases left between them. The chain's CDR3 is CASSSRESSYNEQFF. The CDR3 nucleotides are TGTGCCAGCAGCTCCCGGGAGAGCTCCTACAATGAGCAGTTCTTC.

This sequence joins TRBV9 and TRBJ2-2; D not certain. From germline, CDR1 is SGDLS and CDR2 YYNGEE. The CDR3 has 12 amino acids. V lost 0 bases and J 11 bases, leaving 8 bases between the germline ends. The CDR3 loop reads CASSVGSTELFF. The DNA for the CDR3 is TGTGCCAGCAGCGTAGGATCGACTGAGCTGTTTTTT.

This clone was seen a single time. The V and J genes are TRBV5-6 and TRBJ1-1; no reliable D call. CDR1 SGHDT and CDR2 YYEEEE come from the germline V gene. This CDR3 is 14 amino acids long. The ends were cut back, 0 bases at V and 6 bases at J, with 12 bases in the middle. The CDR3 is CASSLGSGWPEAFF. DNA for the CDR3: TGTGCCAGCAGCTTGGGCTCGGGTTGGCCTGAAGCTTTCTTT.

The rearrangement uses TRBV25-1 and TRBJ2-3; D is unresolved. Germline assignment: CDR1 MGHDK and CDR2 SYGVNS. The CDR3 is made up of 12 amino acids. V shed 3 bases and J shed 1 base, with 2 bases lying between them. The CDR3 sequence is CASSDGTDTQYF. The CDR3 DNA reads TGTGCCAGCAGTGACGGCACAGATACGCAGTATTTT. Drawing the rest from reference TRBV25-1 and TRBJ2-3, the complete variable domain is EADIYQTPRYLVIGTGKKITLECSQTMGHDKMYWYQQDPGMELHLIHYSYGVNSTEKGDLSSESTVSRIRTEHFPLTLESARPSHTSQYLCASSDGTDTQYFGPGTRLTVL.

The chain links TRBV7-6 to TRBJ2-2, with D unclear. The V gene's germline CDR1 is SGHVS and CDR2 FNYEAQ. The ends were cut back, 2 bases at V and 3 bases at J, with 1 base in the middle. This CDR3 is 12 amino acids long. The CDR3 bases are TGTGCCAGCAGCTTATACACCGGGGAGCTGTTTTTT. Protein product: CASSLYTGELFF.

The J gene is TRBJ1-1, the V gene TRBV5-5; the D is unclear. Germline-derived CDR1 and CDR2 are SGHKS and YYEKEE (reference sequence). V gave up 0 bases and J gave up 5 bases, with 8 bases separating them. The CDR3 is 13 amino acids. In DNA form, the CDR3 reads TGTGCCAGCAGCTTGGATTTTAGGACTGAAGCTTTCTTT. It encodes CASSLDFRTEAFF.

The chain carries TRBV4-3 and TRBJ1-2; 8 bases line up with TRBD1. Trimming at V came to 4 bases and at J to 8 bases, leaving 9 bases not matched to a gene. The CDR3 sequence is 14 residues long. Germline assignment: CDR1 LGHNA and CDR2 YSLEER. CDR3 DNA: TGCGCCAGCAGCCCAGATCAGGGGGCGGGCGGCTACACCTTC. Translation gives CASSPDQGAGGYTF.

The chain has TRBV4-3 and TRBJ2-3, with 7 bases lining up with TRBD2. J was trimmed by 1 base and V by 4 bases; bases with no gene match: 8. The CDR3 contains 16 residues. CDR1 is LGHNA and CDR2 is YSLEER in the germline V gene. The chain's CDR3 is CASSRKGLEGTDTQYF. DNA for the CDR3: TGCGCCAGCAGCCGAAAAGGACTAGAAGGCACAGATACGCAGTATTTT.

The chain uses TRBV7-6 and TRBJ2-1; D remains unclear. Between the trimmed V and J ends, which lost 2 bases and 6 bases, there was a span of 14 bases. This CDR3 contains 15 residues. Germline lookup yields CDR1 SGHVS and CDR2 FNYEAQ. CDR3: CASSLLLGLPNEQFF. CDR3 sequence (DNA): TGTGCCAGCAGCTTACTCCTAGGGTTACCCAATGAGCAGTTCTTC. The whole variable domain, filled in from reference TRBV7-6 and TRBJ2-1, reads GAGVSQSPRYKVTKRGQDVALRCDPISGHVSLYWYRQALGQGPEFLTYFNYEAQQDKSGLPNDRFSAERPEGSISTLTIQRTEQRDSAMYRCASSLLLGLPNEQFFGPGTRLTVL.

V and J are TRBV7-9 and TRBJ2-7; D is perhaps TRBD1 (5 bases). The CDR3 has 15 amino acids. V dropped 1 base and J dropped 6 bases, with 16 bases sitting between them. Germline V lookup: CDR1 SEHNR, CDR2 FQNEAQ (reference sequence). CDR3 coding DNA: TGTGCCAGCAGCTTAGTCCAGGGCCCACTAAGCGAGCAGTACTTC. Amino acid sequence: CASSLVQGPLSEQYF.

The chain employs TRBV7-6 and TRBJ1-2; tentatively, D is TRBD1 (6 bases). CDR1 SGHVS and CDR2 FNYEAQ come from the germline V gene. CDR3 length: 15 amino acids. With 5 bases removed from V and 8 bases from J, the gap between germline ends came to 21 bases. The CDR3: CASSIGTLHREGYTF. CDR3 bases: TGTGCCAGCAGCATAGGGACACTTCATAGGGAGGGCTACACCTTC. Full variable domain (missing parts from reference TRBV7-6 and TRBJ1-2): GAGVSQSPRYKVTKRGQDVALRCDPISGHVSLYWYRQALGQGPEFLTYFNYEAQQDKSGLPNDRFSAERPEGSISTLTIQRTEQRDSAMYRCASSIGTLHREGYTFGSGTRLTVV.

The chain has TRBV4-1 and TRBJ2-7; no clear D gene. Trimming removed 2 bases at V and 4 bases at J, with 15 bases between. The CDR3 totals 15 residues. In germline, CDR1 is MGHRA, CDR2 YSYEKL. This CDR3 is CASSQTWSGLYEQYF. In DNA form, the CDR3 reads TGCGCCAGCAGCCAAACCTGGAGTGGTCTATACGAGCAGTACTTC.